Detailed here is one T cell receptor (beta chain). Its target is not known. These data originate in a study of T cell repertoires in aging, cancer and after chemotherapy. Study details: Glioblastoma patients receiving temozolomide-based therapy gave paired samples before and after chemotherapy. Some 9.4 million TCR reads made up the full dataset. Study results and limitations: Loss of evenness, beyond lost richness, contributed to age-related TCR diversity decline in cancer patients. Compared with age-matched healthy donors, untreated hematological or solid cancer patients showed higher blood TCR clonality.

Rearranged V-D-J TRB sequences were amplified with a mixed TRB-A/B primer pool. TCRdb ran MiXCR on the multiplex PCR reads and lists one entry per CDR3 protein. This table holds around 20,000 distinct CDR3 sequences, around 40% found once. Peripheral blood genomic DNA, not sorted cells or RNA, was the template. The CDR3 has 14 amino acids. Trimming removed 5 bases from V and 8 bases from J; junction bases left unmatched: 7. The clonotype comes from a human donor with a solid tumor. Sample: blood. The rearrangement uses TRBV12-3 or TRBV12-4 and TRBJ2-1, with 9 nucleotides matching TRBD1. The CDR3 DNA reads TGTGCCAGCAGTCCGGGACAGGGAAGCTATGAGCAGTTCTTC. The encoded protein is CASSPGQGSYEQFF.